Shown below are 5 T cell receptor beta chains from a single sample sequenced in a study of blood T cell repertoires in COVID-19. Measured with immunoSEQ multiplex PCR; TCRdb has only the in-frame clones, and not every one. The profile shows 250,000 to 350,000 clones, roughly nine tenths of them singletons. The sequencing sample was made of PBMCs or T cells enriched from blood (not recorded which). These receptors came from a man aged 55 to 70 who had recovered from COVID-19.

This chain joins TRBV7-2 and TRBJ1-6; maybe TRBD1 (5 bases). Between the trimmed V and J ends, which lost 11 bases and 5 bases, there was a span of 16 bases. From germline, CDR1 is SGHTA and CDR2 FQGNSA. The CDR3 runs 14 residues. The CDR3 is CAAGGGADNSPLHF. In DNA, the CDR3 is TGTGCCGCTGGCGGAGGGGCGGATAATTCACCCCTCCACTTT. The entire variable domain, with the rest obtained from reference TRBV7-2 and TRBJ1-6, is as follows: GAGVSQSPSNKVTEKGKDVELRCDPISGHTALYWYRQSLGQGLEFLIYFQGNSAPDKSGLPSDRFSAERTGGSVSTLTIQRTQQEDSAVYLCAAGGGADNSPLHFGNGTRLTVT.

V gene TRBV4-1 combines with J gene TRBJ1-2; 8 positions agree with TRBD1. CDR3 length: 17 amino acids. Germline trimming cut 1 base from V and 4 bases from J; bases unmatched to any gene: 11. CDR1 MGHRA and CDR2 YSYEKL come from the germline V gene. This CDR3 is CASSQGTGQALAYGYTF. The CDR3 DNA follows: TGCGCCAGCAGCCAAGGGACGGGACAGGCCTTGGCCTATGGCTACACCTTC.

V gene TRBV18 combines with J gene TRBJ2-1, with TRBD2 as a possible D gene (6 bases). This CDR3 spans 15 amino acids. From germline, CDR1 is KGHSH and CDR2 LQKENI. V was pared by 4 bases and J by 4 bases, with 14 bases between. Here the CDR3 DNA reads TGTGCCAGCTCACGTCCCGGGGGAATATACAATGAGCAGTTCTTC. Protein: CASSRPGGIYNEQFF.

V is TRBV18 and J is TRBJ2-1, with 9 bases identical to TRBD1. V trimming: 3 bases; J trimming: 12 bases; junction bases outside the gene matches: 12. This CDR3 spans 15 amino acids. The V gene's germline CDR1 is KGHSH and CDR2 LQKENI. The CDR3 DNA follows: TGTGCCAGCTCACCCGGGACAGGGTCTACAATGTCGCAGTTCTTC. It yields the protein CASSPGTGSTMSQFF.

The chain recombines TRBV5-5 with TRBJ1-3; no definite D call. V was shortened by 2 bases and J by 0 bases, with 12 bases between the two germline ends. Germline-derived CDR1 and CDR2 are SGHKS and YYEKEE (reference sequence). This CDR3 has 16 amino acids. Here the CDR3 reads CASSFLGVFSGNTIYF. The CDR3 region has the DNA TGTGCCAGCAGCTTCCTAGGAGTCTTCTCTGGAAACACCATATATTTT.